Sequencing of this T cell receptor (beta chain) was carried out in a study of cytomegalovirus exposure and HLA in healthy donors. The CDR3 consists of 17 residues. Germline V CDR1 and CDR2: SGHDT, YYEEEE. Trimming left V 3 bases short and J 0 bases short, with 16 bases between. Primers for the PCR totalled 60 Vbeta and 13 Jbeta. Produced via immunoSEQ multiplex PCR; TCRdb's table is partial and in-frame only. The data contain 90,000 to 120,000 clones, around 79% of them singletons. The chain uses TRBV5-6 and TRBJ1-3; D remains unclear. The source material was PBMCs. This sequence was found in a woman aged 40 to 49 in good health and CMV-seronegative. In nucleotides, the CDR3 is TGTGCCAGCAGCTACCCCGGGGAAACATACTCTGGAAACACCATATATTTT. This sequence encodes CASSYPGETYSGNTIYF. The variable domain in full, with the rest retrieved from reference TRBV5-6 and TRBJ1-3, is DAGVTQSPTHLIKTRGQQVTLRCSPKSGHDTVSWYQQALGQGPQFIFQYYEEEERQRGNFPDRFSGHQFPNYSSELNVNALLLGDSALYLCASSYPGETYSGNTIYFGEGSWLTVV.